The 22 T cell receptor beta chains listed next were all sequenced from one sample in a study of T cells in Graves' hyperthyroidism and ophthalmopathy (dated by TCRdb to between 2018 and 2020). The library relied on multiplex PCR. For sequencing, an Illumina HiSeq 2000 was employed. The TCR beta CDR3 regions were amplified from RNA transcripts. A first-round RT-PCR of the TCR CDR3 used the HTBI primer set with the Qiagen OneStep RT-PCR kit. In-frame beta chains were kept once TCRdb had trimmed the public reads at Q25 with fastp and called clones with MiXCR. Rows with a matching CDR3 protein are joined into one entry that keeps the most common DNA and genes. Here the sample has about 200,000 distinct CDR3 sequences; around 16% occur a single time. Of the sample, about 50% falls within the top ten clones. Specimen: blood. These receptors all come from a woman aged 45 to 65 with Graves' hyperthyroidism.

This clonotype has a count of ten or more. The chain recombines TRBV6-1 with TRBJ1-1, with a weak D call TRBD1 (6 bases). Germline-derived CDR1 and CDR2 are MNHNS and SASEGT. CDR3 size: 16 residues. Trimming took 0 bases from V and 5 from J, leaving 16 bases between them. CDR3 in amino acids: CASSEALARGRTEAFF. CDR3 nucleotide sequence: TGTGCCAGCAGTGAAGCCCTAGCCCGGGGGCGGACTGAAGCTTTCTTT.

The genes are TRBV30 and TRBJ2-2, with 9 bases that match TRBD1. The CDR3 sequence is 16 residues long. After removal of 3 bases from V and 4 bases from J, the junction contained 9 bases not matched to a gene. Germline-derived CDR1 and CDR2 are GTSNPN and SVGIG (reference sequence). For the CDR3, the DNA is TGTGCCTGGAGGGCACCGGACAGGGGTGTCACCGGGGAGCTGTTTTTT. Translated: CAWRAPDRGVTGELFF.

V usage is TRBV28 and J usage is TRBJ2-3; 7 bases are shared with TRBD2. V trimming: 10 bases; J trimming: 6 bases; junction bases outside the gene matches: 7. CDR3 length equals 12 residues. From germline, CDR1 is MDHEN and CDR2 SYDVKM. CDR3 in amino acids: CATNQGGDTQYF. CDR3 sequence (DNA): TGTGCCACCAACCAGGGAGGGGATACGCAGTATTTT.

V and J are TRBV19 and TRBJ1-6, with 9 positions matching TRBD1. There are 13 residues in the CDR3. Germline V gene sequence: CDR1 LNHDA, CDR2 SQIVND (reference sequence). V dropped 7 bases and J dropped 9; count of bases not matched to a gene: 4. The CDR3 spells CASTGQGVSPLHF. CDR3 sequence (DNA): TGTGCCAGTACGGGACAGGGCGTTTCACCCCTCCACTTT.

The table lists this clonotype with many counts. This chain links TRBV24-1 with TRBJ2-3; 8 bases line up with TRBD2. This CDR3 spans 15 amino acids. CDR1 KGHDR and CDR2 SFDVKD come from the germline V gene. Trimming cost V 4 bases and J 3 bases; bases outside gene matches: 5. DNA for the CDR3: TGTGCCACCAGTGACCCTCCGGGGGGGACAGATACGCAGTATTTT. This translates into CATSDPPGGTDTQYF.

This clonotype was detected a few times. J is TRBJ2-3 and V is TRBV5-1; D remains ambiguous. The germline V and J ends were trimmed by 3 bases and 6 bases, with 17 bases remaining between them. The CDR3 spans 15 residues. Germline CDR1 is SGHRS and CDR2 is YFSETQ. The CDR3: CASSSNQETKDTQYF. CDR3 sequence (DNA): TGCGCCAGCAGCTCCAATCAAGAAACAAAGGATACGCAGTATTTT.

This clonotype was observed at least ten times. The chain joins TRBV18 to TRBJ2-5; 7 bases are a match to TRBD1. J lost 4 bases, V lost 5 bases, and 7 bases had no gene match. The V gene's germline CDR1 is KGHSH and CDR2 LQKENI. The CDR3 is 14 residues long. CDR3 protein: CASSKRQGSETQYF. CDR3 coding DNA: TGTGCCAGCTCAAAGAGACAGGGTTCAGAGACCCAGTACTTC.

This clonotype was seen ten or more times. The chain links TRBV30 to TRBJ1-6, with D hard to call. This CDR3 region has 14 residues. V was shortened by 0 bases and J by 8 bases, with 11 bases between the two germline ends. Germline CDR1 and CDR2: GTSNPN and SVGIG (reference sequence). CDR3: CAWSVGPRDSPLHF. The CDR3 DNA sequence: TGTGCCTGGAGTGTAGGGCCGAGGGATTCACCCCTCCACTTT.

A few counts support this clonotype. The chain links TRBV6-1 to TRBJ2-5; TRBD1 is a possible D gene (6 bases). This CDR3 is built from 12 residues. CDR1 and CDR2 (germline): MNHNS, SASEGT. V lost 7 bases and J 5 bases, leaving 11 bases between the germline ends. The CDR3 nucleotides are TGTGCCAGCAACCTTCAGGGGGAGACCCAGTACTTC. Translation: CASNLQGETQYF.

As to this clonotype: Being one base from a much bigger clone, this may be a read error. The genes are TRBV28 and TRBJ1-3; a weak D match, TRBD1 (6 bases). The CDR3 extends over 15 amino acids. Germline CDR1 MDHEN, CDR2 SYDVKM. The CDR3 region has the DNA TGTGCCGGCAGTTTATCGGGGGGCGGTGGAAACACCATATATTTT. This encodes CAGSLSGGGGNTIYF.

This clonotype was detected a few times. This chain links TRBV7-9 with TRBJ2-7; D may be TRBD2 (6 bases). CDR1 is SEHNR and CDR2 is FQNEAQ in the germline V gene (reference sequence). The CDR3 has 15 residues. Trimming removed 5 bases from V and 5 bases from J, with 19 bases in between. CDR3 sequence (DNA): TGTGCCAGCAGCCCCTGGGCCGGGAGTTCCCACGAGCAGTACTTC. This codes for CASSPWAGSSHEQYF.

This clonotype was seen more than once but under ten times. The gene calls are TRBV20-1 and TRBJ1-5; D not certain. The CDR3 length is 14 residues. The germline gives CDR1 DFQATT, CDR2 SNEGSKA (reference sequence). The V and J ends lost 1 base and 1 base respectively, with 8 bases between them. The CDR3 spells CSARVAGSNQPQHF. The DNA for the CDR3 is TGCAGTGCTAGAGTTGCGGGGAGCAATCAGCCCCAGCATTTT.

This clonotype was seen at least ten times. The V and J genes are TRBV3-1 and TRBJ1-1; 7 bases line up with TRBD1. Germline loops: CDR1 LGHDT, CDR2 YNNKEL (reference sequence). There are 16 residues in the CDR3. The junction had 8 bases not matched to a gene; V was cut back by 0 bases and J by 4 bases. CDR3 nucleotide sequence: TGTGCCAGCAGCCAAGATCCAGGGGGAACGGGCACTGAAGCTTTCTTT. It is translated as CASSQDPGGTGTEAFF. Combining the CDR3 with reference TRBV3-1 and TRBJ1-1 gives the whole variable domain DTAVSQTPKYLVTQMGNDKSIKCEQNLGHDTMYWYKQDSKKFLKIMFSYNNKELIINETVPNRFSPKSPDKAHLNLHINSLELGDSAVYFCASSQDPGGTGTEAFFGQGTRLTVV.

This clonotype has ten or more counts. The chain carries TRBV12-3 or TRBV12-4 and TRBJ1-1; no clear D. Trimming stripped 8 bases from V and 8 bases from J, with 24 bases between. The CDR3 runs to 15 residues. This chain's CDR3 is CASLKPPPSGGEAFF. In nucleotides, the CDR3 is TGTGCCAGCCTCAAACCCCCACCGTCTGGAGGGGAAGCTTTCTTT.

This clonotype came up many times. The chain couples TRBV12-3 or TRBV12-4 to TRBJ2-3; maybe TRBD1 (6 bases). This CDR3 comprises 15 residues. V lost 5 bases to trimming and J lost 2 bases, with 14 bases between them. CDR3 region: CASSLDRDYTDTQYF. The CDR3 nucleotides are TGTGCCAGCAGTCTGGACAGAGACTACACAGATACGCAGTATTTT.

This clonotype was counted at least ten times. The chain joins TRBV24-1 to TRBJ2-3; tentative D call: TRBD2 (6 bases). Between the trimmed V and J ends, which lost 5 bases and 2 bases, there was a span of 28 bases. The CDR3 is 20 residues long. Germline values: CDR1 KGHDR, CDR2 SFDVKD. The CDR3 spells CATSVIRRGRGGFTTDTQYF. The CDR3, as DNA: TGTGCCACCAGTGTCATCAGGAGGGGTCGTGGGGGATTCACCACAGATACGCAGTATTTT.

This clonotype came up many times. The chain carries TRBV7-9 and TRBJ1-1; no clear D. The CDR3 runs 14 residues. V lost 7 bases and J lost 0, with 12 bases in between. Germline lookup yields CDR1 SEHNR and CDR2 FQNEAQ (reference sequence). CDR3 sequence (DNA): TGTGCCAGCACGCGGACTGGGGTGAACACTGAAGCTTTCTTT. This sequence encodes CASTRTGVNTEAFF.

This clonotype was observed a handful of times. The rearrangement joins TRBV10-1 to TRBJ1-6; D call uncertain. Trimming removed 4 bases at V and 7 bases at J, with 8 bases between. There are 13 residues in the CDR3. Germline assignment: CDR1 WNHNN and CDR2 SYGVQD (reference sequence). The CDR3 reads CASSAVVNSPLHF. The CDR3 DNA reads TGCGCCAGCAGTGCAGTTGTGAATTCACCCCTCCACTTT.

This clonotype has just a few counts. The J gene is TRBJ1-5, the V gene TRBV28; 7 bases agree with TRBD1. Germline CDR1 reads MDHEN; CDR2 reads SYDVKM. Germline trimming cut 4 bases from V and 5 bases from J; bases unmatched to any gene: 11. The CDR3 is made up of 16 amino acids. This CDR3 is CASSSFSEGAHQPQHF. The CDR3 coding sequence is TGTGCCAGCAGTTCTTTTTCGGAGGGGGCGCATCAGCCCCAGCATTTT.

This clonotype was found many times. Here the CDR3 DNA reads TGTGCCAGCTCACCCGGGATCCACGAGCAGTACTTC. Translation gives CASSPGIHEQYF. The chain recombines TRBV18 with TRBJ2-7; D possibly corresponds to TRBD2 (5 bases). Trimming left V 3 bases short and J 5 bases short, with 8 bases between. Germline-derived CDR1 and CDR2 are KGHSH and LQKENI. The CDR3 loop spans 12 amino acids.

As to this clonotype: A much bigger clone sits one base away, suggesting this may be a read error. This chain links TRBV4-2 with TRBJ2-7; 10 nucleotides agree with TRBD1. From germline, CDR1 is LGHNA and CDR2 YNFKEQ. The CDR3 runs to 17 residues. V shed 0 bases, J shed 7 bases, and the junction held 12 bases outside the gene matches. The chain's CDR3 is CASSQDRGTGEGNEQYF. The CDR3 nucleotides read TGTGCCAGCAGCCAAGATCGAGGGACAGGGGAGGGGAATGAGCAGTACTTC.

The sample holds many counts of this clonotype. The chain carries TRBV7-9 and TRBJ2-3; D remains unclear. Germline loops: CDR1 SEHNR, CDR2 FQNEAQ (reference sequence). The CDR3 is made up of 11 amino acids. The V end lost 5 bases, the J end lost 6 bases, and 6 bases lay between the germline ends. CDR3 amino acids: CASSPADTQYF. CDR3 DNA sequence: TGTGCCAGCAGCCCCGCTGATACGCAGTATTTT.